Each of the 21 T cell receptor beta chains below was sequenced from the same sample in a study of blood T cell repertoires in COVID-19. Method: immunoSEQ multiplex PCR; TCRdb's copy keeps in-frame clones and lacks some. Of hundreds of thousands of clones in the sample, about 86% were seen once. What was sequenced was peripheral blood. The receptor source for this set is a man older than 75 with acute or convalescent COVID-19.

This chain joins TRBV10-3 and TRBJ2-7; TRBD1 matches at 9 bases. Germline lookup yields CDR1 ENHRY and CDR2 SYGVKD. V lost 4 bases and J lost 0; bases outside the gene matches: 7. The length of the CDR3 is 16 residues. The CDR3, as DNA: TGTGCCATCAGTGGATCTCCGGGACAGGGCTCCTACGAGCAGTACTTC. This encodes CAISGSPGQGSYEQYF.

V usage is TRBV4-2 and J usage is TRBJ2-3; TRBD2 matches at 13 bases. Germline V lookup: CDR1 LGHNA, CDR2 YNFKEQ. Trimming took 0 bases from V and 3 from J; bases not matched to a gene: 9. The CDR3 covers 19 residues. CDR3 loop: CASSQDRGLAGLNTDTQYF. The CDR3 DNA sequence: TGTGCCAGCAGCCAAGACCGGGGACTAGCGGGACTGAATACAGATACGCAGTATTTT.

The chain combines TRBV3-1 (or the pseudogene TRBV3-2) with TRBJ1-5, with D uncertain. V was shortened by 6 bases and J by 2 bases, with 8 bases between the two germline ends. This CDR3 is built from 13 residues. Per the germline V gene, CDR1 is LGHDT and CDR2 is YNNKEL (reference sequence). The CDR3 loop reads CASSPRGNQPQHF. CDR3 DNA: TGTGCCAGCAGTCCCCGGGGCAATCAGCCCCAGCATTTT.

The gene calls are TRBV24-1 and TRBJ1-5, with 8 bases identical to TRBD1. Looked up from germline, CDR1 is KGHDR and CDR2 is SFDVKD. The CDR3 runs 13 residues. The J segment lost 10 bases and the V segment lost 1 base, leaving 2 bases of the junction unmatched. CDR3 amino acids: CATSDLGTGPQHF. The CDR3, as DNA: TGTGCCACCAGTGATTTAGGGACAGGCCCCCAGCATTTT.

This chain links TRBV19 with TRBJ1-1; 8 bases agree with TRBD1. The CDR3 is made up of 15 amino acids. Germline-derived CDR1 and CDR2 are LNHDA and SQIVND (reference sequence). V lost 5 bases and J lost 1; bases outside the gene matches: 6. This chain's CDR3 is CASSASGTGNTEAFF. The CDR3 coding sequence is TGTGCCAGTAGTGCCTCCGGGACAGGGAACACTGAAGCTTTCTTT.

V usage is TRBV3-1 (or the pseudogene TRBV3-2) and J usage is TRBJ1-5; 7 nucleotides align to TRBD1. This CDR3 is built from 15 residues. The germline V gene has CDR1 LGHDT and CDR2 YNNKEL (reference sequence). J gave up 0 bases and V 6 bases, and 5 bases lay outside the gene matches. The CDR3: CASSQGGISNQPQHF. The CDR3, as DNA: TGTGCCAGCAGTCAGGGGGGCATTAGCAATCAGCCCCAGCATTTT.

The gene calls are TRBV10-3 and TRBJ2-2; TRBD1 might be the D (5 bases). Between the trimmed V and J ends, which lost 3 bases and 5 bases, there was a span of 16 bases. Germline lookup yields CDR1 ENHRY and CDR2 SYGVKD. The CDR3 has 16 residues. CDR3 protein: CAISETTGAGTGELFF. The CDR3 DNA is TGTGCCATCAGTGAAACTACAGGCGCCGGTACCGGGGAGCTGTTTTTT.

CDR3 region: CASSLEGTGRYLQGQFF. CDR3 in DNA: TGTGCCAGTAGTCTTGAAGGTACCGGGCGTTATCTACAGGGGCAGTTCTTC. The J gene is TRBJ2-1, the V gene TRBV19, with D perhaps matching TRBD1 (6 bases). This CDR3 spans 17 amino acids. Germline CDR1 is LNHDA and CDR2 is SQIVND (reference sequence). The ends were cut back, 5 bases at V and 12 bases at J, with 29 bases in the middle.

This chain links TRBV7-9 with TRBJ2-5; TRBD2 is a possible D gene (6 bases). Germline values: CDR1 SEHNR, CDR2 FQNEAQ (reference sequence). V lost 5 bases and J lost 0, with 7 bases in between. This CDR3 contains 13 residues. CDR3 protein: CASSAGNQETQYF. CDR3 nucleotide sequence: TGTGCCAGCAGCGCGGGGAACCAAGAGACCCAGTACTTC.

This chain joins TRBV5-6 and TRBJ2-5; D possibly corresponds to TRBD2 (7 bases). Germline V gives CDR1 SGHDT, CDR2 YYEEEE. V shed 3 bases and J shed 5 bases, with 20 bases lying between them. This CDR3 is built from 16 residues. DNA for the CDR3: TGTGCCAGCAGCTGGAAGGGGGGGGCCGGTATTGAGACCCAGTACTTC. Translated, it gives CASSWKGGAGIETQYF.

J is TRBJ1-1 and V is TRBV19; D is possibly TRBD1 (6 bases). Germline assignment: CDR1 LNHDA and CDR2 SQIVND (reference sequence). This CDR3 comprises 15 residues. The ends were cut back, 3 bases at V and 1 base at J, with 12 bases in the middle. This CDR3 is CASSIVGGGNTEAFF. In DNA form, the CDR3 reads TGTGCCAGTAGTATTGTAGGGGGGGGGAACACTGAAGCTTTCTTT.

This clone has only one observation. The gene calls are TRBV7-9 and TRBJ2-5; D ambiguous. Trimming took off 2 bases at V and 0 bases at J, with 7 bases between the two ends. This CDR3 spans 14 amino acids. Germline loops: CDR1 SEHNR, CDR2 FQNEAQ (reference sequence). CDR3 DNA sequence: TGTGCCAGCAGCTTATACCTAGACCAAGAGACCCAGTACTTC. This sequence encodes CASSLYLDQETQYF.

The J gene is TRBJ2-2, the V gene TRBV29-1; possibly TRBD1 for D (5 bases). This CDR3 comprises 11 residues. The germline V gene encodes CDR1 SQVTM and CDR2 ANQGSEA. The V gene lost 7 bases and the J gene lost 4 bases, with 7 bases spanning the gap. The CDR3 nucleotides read TGCAGCGCCCAGGGCACCGGGGAGCTGTTTTTT. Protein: CSAQGTGELFF.

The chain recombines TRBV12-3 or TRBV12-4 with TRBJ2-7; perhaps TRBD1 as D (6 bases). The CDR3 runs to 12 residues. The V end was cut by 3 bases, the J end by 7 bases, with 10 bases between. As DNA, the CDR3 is TGTGCCAGCAGTTTCAATAGGGGGGAGCAGTACTTC. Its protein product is CASSFNRGEQYF.

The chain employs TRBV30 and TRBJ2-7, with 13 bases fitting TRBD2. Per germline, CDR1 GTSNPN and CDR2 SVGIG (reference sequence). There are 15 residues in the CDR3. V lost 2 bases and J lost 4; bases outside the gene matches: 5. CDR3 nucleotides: TGTGCCTGGAGTAAGACTAGCGGGAGGATGTACGAGCAGTACTTC. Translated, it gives CAWSKTSGRMYEQYF.

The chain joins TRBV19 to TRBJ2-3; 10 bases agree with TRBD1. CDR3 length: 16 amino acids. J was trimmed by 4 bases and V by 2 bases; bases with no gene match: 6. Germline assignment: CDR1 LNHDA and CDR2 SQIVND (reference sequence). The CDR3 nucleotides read TGTGCCAGTAGTATACGGACAGGGGGAGAATCAGATACGCAGTATTTT. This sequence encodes CASSIRTGGESDTQYF. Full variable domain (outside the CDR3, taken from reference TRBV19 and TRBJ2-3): DGGITQSPKYLFRKEGQNVTLSCEQNLNHDAMYWYRQDPGQGLRLIYYSQIVNDFQKGDIAEGYSVSREKKESFPLTVTSAQKNPTAFYLCASSIRTGGESDTQYFGPGTRLTVL.

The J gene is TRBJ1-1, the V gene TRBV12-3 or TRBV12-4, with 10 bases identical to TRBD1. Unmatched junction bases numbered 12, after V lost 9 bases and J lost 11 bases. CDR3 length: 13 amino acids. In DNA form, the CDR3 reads TGTGCCAGTACGACAGGGGGCTTAAGGTGGGCTTTCTTT. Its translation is CASTTGGLRWAFF.

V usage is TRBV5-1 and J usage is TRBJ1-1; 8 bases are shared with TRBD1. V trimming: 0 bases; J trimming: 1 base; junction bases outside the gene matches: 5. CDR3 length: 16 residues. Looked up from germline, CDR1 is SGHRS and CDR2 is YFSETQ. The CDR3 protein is CASSLGTGPGNTEAFF. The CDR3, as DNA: TGCGCCAGCAGCTTGGGGACAGGGCCGGGGAACACTGAAGCTTTCTTT.

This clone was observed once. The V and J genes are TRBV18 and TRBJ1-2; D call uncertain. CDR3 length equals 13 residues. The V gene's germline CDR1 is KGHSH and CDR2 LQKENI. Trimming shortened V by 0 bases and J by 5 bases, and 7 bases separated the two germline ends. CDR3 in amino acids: CASSPPTVYGYTF. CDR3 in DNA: TGTGCCAGCTCACCACCGACTGTGTATGGCTACACCTTC.

The CDR3 region has the DNA TGTGCCAGCAGAGCAGGGACAGTTAGCAATCAGCCCCAGCATTTT. This translates into CASRAGTVSNQPQHF. The rearrangement joins TRBV27 to TRBJ1-5; 7 bases agree with TRBD1. Looked up from germline, CDR1 is MNHEY and CDR2 is SMNVEV (reference sequence). CDR3 size: 15 residues. J gave up 0 bases and V 6 bases, and 5 bases lay outside the gene matches.

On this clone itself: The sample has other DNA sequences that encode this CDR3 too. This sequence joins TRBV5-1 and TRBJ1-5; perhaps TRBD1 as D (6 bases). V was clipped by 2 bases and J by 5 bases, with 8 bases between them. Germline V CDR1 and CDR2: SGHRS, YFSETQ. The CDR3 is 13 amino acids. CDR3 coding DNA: TGCGCCAGCAGCTTCTCAGGGGATCAGCCCCAGCATTTT. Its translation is CASSFSGDQPQHF.